Below, 29 T cell receptor beta chains from the same sample are listed, as sequenced in a study of T cell responses to AZD1222 COVID-19 vaccine. The repertoire was sequenced with immunoSEQ multiplex PCR; TCRdb's copy has only in-frame clones and lacks some. The table lists about 79,000 clones, approximately 80% of them singletons. The starting material was peripheral blood, obtained on day 0 of AZD1222 vaccination. The receptor set was obtained from an adult in good health.

Remarks on this clone: Other DNA sequences in this sample translate to the same CDR3. The chain couples TRBV7-8 to TRBJ2-5; D tentatively fits TRBD1 or TRBD2 (7 bases each). The V end was cut by 5 bases, the J end by 4 bases, with 14 bases between. CDR3 length: 14 residues. Germline V lookup: CDR1 SGHVS, CDR2 FQNEAQ. The CDR3 DNA reads TGTGCCAGCAGCCGCAGGGGGGGAAGAGAGACCCAGTACTTC. This translates into CASSRRGGRETQYF.

The chain recombines TRBV2 with TRBJ2-5; tentatively, D is TRBD1 (5 bases). CDR1 is SNHLY, CDR2 FYNNEI, per germline. V lost 7 bases and J lost 3, with 9 bases in between. There are 12 residues in the CDR3. The CDR3 bases are TGTGCCAGCAAGGACACTAAAGAGACCCAGTACTTC. Its translation: CASKDTKETQYF.

The chain links TRBV3-1 (or the pseudogene TRBV3-2) to TRBJ1-6; D is ambiguous. V was trimmed by 0 bases and J by 14 bases, leaving 14 bases between them. This CDR3 is built from 14 residues. Germline CDR1 and CDR2: LGHDT and YNNKEL (reference sequence). CDR3 DNA sequence: TGTGCCAGCAGCCAAGATCTTAGGGTTAGGGCCCTCCACTTT. It specifies CASSQDLRVRALHF.

This clone was seen a few times. The genes are TRBV4-1 and TRBJ1-4; D is unclear. The ends were cut back, 0 bases at V and 1 base at J, with 6 bases in the middle. This CDR3 is built from 15 residues. Germline V gene data show CDR1 as MGHRA and CDR2 as YSYEKL. The CDR3 protein is CASSQDFETNEKLFF. In nucleotides, the CDR3 is TGCGCCAGCAGCCAAGATTTCGAAACTAATGAAAAACTGTTTTTT.

The genes are TRBV25-1 and TRBJ2-1; 10 positions agree with TRBD2. Trimming took 5 bases from V and 2 from J; bases not matched to a gene: 6. Germline assignment: CDR1 MGHDK and CDR2 SYGVNS. The CDR3 covers 16 residues. CDR3 sequence reads: CASSPPGTSAYNEQFF. DNA of the CDR3: TGTGCCAGCAGTCCTCCCGGGACTAGCGCCTACAATGAGCAGTTCTTC.

This clone was seen a few times. The chain links TRBV5-4 to TRBJ2-2; 10 bases line up with TRBD1. The V and J ends lost 3 bases and 0 bases, in that order; junction bases with no gene match: 2. The germline V gene has CDR1 SGHNT and CDR2 YYREEE (reference sequence). The CDR3 consists of 16 residues. The CDR3 nucleotides are TGTGCCAGCAGCTCCGGACAGGGGGCGAACACCGGGGAGCTGTTTTTT. Translating it yields CASSSGQGANTGELFF.

The chain employs TRBV7-2 and TRBJ2-7; TRBD1 agrees at 10 bases. V was clipped by 3 bases and J by 6 bases; unmatched bases: 8. CDR1 is SGHTA and CDR2 is FQGNSA in the germline V gene. The CDR3 covers 15 residues. The CDR3 sequence is CASSLGQGFTSEQYF. For the CDR3, the DNA is TGTGCCAGCAGCTTGGGACAGGGGTTTACGAGCGAGCAGTACTTC.

The rearrangement joins TRBV6-5 to TRBJ1-1; TRBD1 aligns across 7 bases. Germline CDR1 and CDR2: MNHEY and SVGAGI. V was clipped by 6 bases and J by 0 bases; unmatched bases: 7. The CDR3 consists of 15 residues. CDR3 residues: CASRRQGPMNTEAFF. As DNA, the CDR3 is TGTGCCAGCAGGAGACAGGGCCCTATGAACACTGAAGCTTTCTTT.

The chain uses TRBV19 and TRBJ2-7; D possibly corresponds to TRBD2 (7 bases). V lost 5 bases and J 2 bases, leaving 19 bases between the germline ends. The CDR3 is 16 amino acids. Germline values: CDR1 LNHDA, CDR2 SQIVND (reference sequence). As DNA, the CDR3 is TGTGCCAGTAGTCCGACCGTGGGGGGGGCAACCTACGAGCAGTACTTC. This translates into CASSPTVGGATYEQYF. Based on the CDR3 plus reference TRBV19 and TRBJ2-7, the full variable domain is DGGITQSPKYLFRKEGQNVTLSCEQNLNHDAMYWYRQDPGQGLRLIYYSQIVNDFQKGDIAEGYSVSREKKESFPLTVTSAQKNPTAFYLCASSPTVGGATYEQYFGPGTRLTVT.

The CDR3 region has the DNA TGTGCCAGCAGTTTAGGGGGCCCAGATACGCAGTATTTT. It specifies CASSLGGPDTQYF. The chain uses TRBV12-3 or TRBV12-4 and TRBJ2-3; a possible D gene is TRBD1 (5 bases). The CDR3 runs 13 residues. V dropped 1 base and J dropped 4 bases, with 6 bases sitting between them.

The V and J genes are TRBV11-2 and TRBJ1-6, with 7 bases matching TRBD1. Germline V gives CDR1 SGHAT, CDR2 FQNNGV. This CDR3 has 15 residues. The V gene end was trimmed by 4 bases and the J gene end by 6 bases; junction bases not matched to a gene: 6. The DNA of the CDR3 is TGTGCCAGCAGCTATAAGGACAGGCGTAATTCACCCCTCCACTTT. This codes for CASSYKDRRNSPLHF.

V usage is TRBV14 and J usage is TRBJ2-1; TRBD1 is a possible D gene (5 bases). With 1 base removed from V and 4 bases from J, the gap between germline ends came to 11 bases. CDR1 is SGHDN, CDR2 FVKESK, per germline. This CDR3 has 15 amino acids. As DNA, the CDR3 is TGTGCCAGCAGCCAAGGGTCACAGGTATACAATGAGCAGTTCTTC. It is translated as CASSQGSQVYNEQFF.

The V and J genes are TRBV30 and TRBJ2-2; D is undetermined. The V gene's germline CDR1 is GTSNPN and CDR2 SVGIG (reference sequence). The CDR3 runs 13 residues. Trimming removed 3 bases at V and 1 base at J, with 6 bases between. CDR3 amino acids: CAWSYGNTGELFF. For the CDR3, the DNA is TGTGCCTGGAGCTACGGGAACACCGGGGAGCTGTTTTTT.

This rearrangement joins TRBV9 to TRBJ1-4; D gene ambiguous. The CDR3 consists of 15 residues. The germline gives CDR1 SGDLS, CDR2 YYNGEE. Deletions cut 0 bases from V and 5 bases from J, with 11 bases between. CDR3 loop: CASSVGGTLNEKLFF. In DNA form, the CDR3 reads TGTGCCAGCAGCGTAGGCGGCACCTTAAATGAAAAACTGTTTTTT. Full variable domain (missing parts from reference TRBV9 and TRBJ1-4): DSGVTQTPKHLITATGQRVTLRCSPRSGDLSVYWYQQSLDQGLQFLIQYYNGEERAKGNILERFSAQQFPDLHSELNLSSLELGDSALYFCASSVGGTLNEKLFFGSGTQLSVL.

The V gene is TRBV7-2, the J gene TRBJ1-2, with 7 bases matching TRBD1. Germline V gives CDR1 SGHTA, CDR2 FQGNSA. V was clipped by 5 bases and J by 8 bases; unmatched bases: 8. This CDR3 has 13 residues. The CDR3 DNA reads TGTGCCAGCAGCACCCGACAGGGAACGGGCTACACCTTC. As protein: CASSTRQGTGYTF.

V and J are TRBV28 and TRBJ2-2; TRBD2 is a possible D gene (5 bases). The CDR3 has 15 amino acids. Germline CDR1 and CDR2: MDHEN and SYDVKM. Trimming left V 3 bases short and J 1 base short, with 9 bases between. The CDR3 DNA sequence: TGTGCCAGCAGTTTGCCTGGGAGGAACACCGGGGAGCTGTTTTTT. Translated: CASSLPGRNTGELFF.

The J gene is TRBJ1-2, the V gene TRBV3-1 (or the pseudogene TRBV3-2); 8 positions agree with TRBD1. Germline V gene sequence: CDR1 LGHDT, CDR2 YNNKEL (reference sequence). The CDR3 length is 14 residues. Unmatched junction bases numbered 11, after V lost 6 bases and J lost 8 bases. The CDR3 bases are TGTGCCAGCAGGCATCCAGGGGGCGCGGGAGGCTACACCTTC. Translating it yields CASRHPGGAGGYTF.

The CDR3 loop is CASRTDNYGYTF. The CDR3 nucleotides are TGTGCCAGCAGGACCGACAACTATGGCTACACCTTC. The rearrangement joins TRBV28 to TRBJ1-2; D call uncertain. Trimming stripped 6 bases from V and 2 bases from J, with 7 bases between. From germline, CDR1 is MDHEN and CDR2 SYDVKM. This CDR3 has 12 amino acids.

V gene TRBV7-6 combines with J gene TRBJ2-2; D ambiguous. V was shortened by 1 base and J by 7 bases, with 4 bases between the two germline ends. This CDR3 is 12 amino acids long. Germline CDR1 is SGHVS and CDR2 is FNYEAQ. DNA for the CDR3: TGTGCCAGCAGCTTAGATGGCGGGGAGCTGTTTTTT. The encoded protein is CASSLDGGELFF.

V gene TRBV19 combines with J gene TRBJ1-6, with D unresolved. Germline values: CDR1 LNHDA, CDR2 SQIVND (reference sequence). The V end was cut by 6 bases, the J end by 4 bases, with 7 bases between. The CDR3 consists of 13 residues. The CDR3 region has the DNA TGTGCCAGTAGCGTTGGTTATAATTCACCCCTCCACTTT. Encoded protein: CASSVGYNSPLHF.

V and J are TRBV19 and TRBJ2-6; perhaps TRBD1 as D (5 bases). CDR1 is LNHDA and CDR2 is SQIVND in the germline V gene (reference sequence). This CDR3 region has 16 residues. V was clipped by 7 bases and J by 0 bases, with 13 bases between them. The CDR3 DNA reads as TGTGCCAGTACTCAAGACAGATTCTCTGGGGCCAACGTCCTGACTTTC. Protein: CASTQDRFSGANVLTF.

This clone has a single count. The chain uses TRBV5-1 and TRBJ2-3, with 9 nucleotides matching TRBD2. Trimming took 4 bases from V and 2 from J; bases not matched to a gene: 8. Germline CDR1 SGHRS, CDR2 YFSETQ. The CDR3 is 16 amino acids. CDR3 nucleotides: TGCGCCAGCAGCCCTGGGCCTAGCGGGATCACAGATACGCAGTATTTT. This codes for CASSPGPSGITDTQYF.

This clone was observed a few times. J is TRBJ1-5 and V is TRBV2; no definite D call. The V gene lost 6 bases and the J gene lost 3 bases, with 15 bases spanning the gap. Germline assignment: CDR1 SNHLY and CDR2 FYNNEI. This CDR3 contains 15 residues. The CDR3 loop reads CASRLETHLNQPQHF. The CDR3 region has the DNA TGTGCCAGCAGATTAGAGACTCACCTCAATCAGCCCCAGCATTTT.

This clone was recorded only once. V and J are TRBV3-1 (or the pseudogene TRBV3-2) and TRBJ1-5, with 9 bases lining up with TRBD1. This CDR3 is 15 amino acids long. Germline V gives CDR1 LGHDT, CDR2 YNNKEL (reference sequence). V was pared by 1 base and J by 8 bases, with 6 bases of the junction left unmatched. CDR3 in DNA: TGTGCCAGCAGCCAAGGGGGACAGGGCAGGAAGCCCCAGCATTTT. Residues: CASSQGGQGRKPQHF.

The chain joins TRBV29-1 to TRBJ1-2, with a possible D match to TRBD1 (5 bases). The CDR3 contains 14 residues. Germline CDR1 reads SQVTM; CDR2 reads ANQGSEA. V was cut by 5 bases and J by 6 bases, with 19 bases left in between. CDR3 sequence reads: CSVRPIFGADGYTF. The CDR3 DNA is TGCAGCGTTCGCCCGATTTTTGGGGCTGATGGCTACACCTTC.

The V gene is TRBV5-1, the J gene TRBJ2-5; 8 bases align to TRBD2. This CDR3 has 13 residues. In germline, CDR1 is SGHRS, CDR2 YFSETQ. Germline trimming cut 6 bases from V and 5 bases from J; bases unmatched to any gene: 6. The CDR3 sequence: CASTPGGPETQYF. The CDR3 coding sequence is TGCGCCAGCACCCCGGGGGGGCCGGAGACCCAGTACTTC.

The chain is built from TRBV18 and TRBJ1-1, with TRBD1 identical over 8 bases. The germline V gene encodes CDR1 KGHSH and CDR2 LQKENI. J lost 0 bases, V lost 2 bases, and 8 bases had no gene match. The CDR3 loop spans 17 amino acids. The CDR3 sequence is CASSPGQGFGMNTEAFF. The DNA of the CDR3 is TGTGCCAGCTCACCAGGACAGGGCTTTGGGATGAACACTGAAGCTTTCTTT.

V gene TRBV15 combines with J gene TRBJ2-3; 8 bases are shared with TRBD2. Trimming at V came to 1 base and at J to 0 bases, leaving 6 bases not matched to a gene. CDR1 LNHNV and CDR2 YYDKDF come from the germline V gene (reference sequence). The CDR3 is made up of 17 amino acids. The CDR3 loop is CATSRGEAGGSTDTQYF. As DNA, the CDR3 is TGTGCCACCAGCAGAGGAGAGGCGGGGGGAAGCACAGATACGCAGTATTTT.

The V call is TRBV7-8, the J call TRBJ2-1; a weak D match, TRBD2 (5 bases). V was cut by 4 bases and J by 4 bases, with 14 bases left in between. CDR3 size: 15 residues. Looked up from germline, CDR1 is SGHVS and CDR2 is FQNEAQ. The CDR3 here is CASSSRRFTYNEQFF. As DNA, the CDR3 is TGTGCCAGCAGCTCTAGGAGGTTTACGTACAATGAGCAGTTCTTC.